Described below is a single T cell receptor beta chain sequence and its context. This sample is drawn from a study of blood T cell repertoires in COVID-19. Overall study context: Samples representing acute and convalescent COVID-19 were sourced from the United States, Italy and Spain. The cDNA or gDNA used as material had been derived from T cells, B-cell-depleted T cells, or PBMCs.

The V gene's germline CDR1 is KGHSH and CDR2 LQKENI. The junction had 10 bases not matched to a gene; V was cut back by 4 bases and J by 8 bases. The CDR3 totals 15 residues. Only in-frame clones appear in the TCRdb table, and some are missing; sequencing was by immunoSEQ multiplex PCR. This sample has hundreds of thousands of clones, with approximately 86% found just once. The study drew participants aged 18 to 89 years from some 24 US areas. Membership in each cohort depended on participant-reported clinical history. The clonotype originates from a woman between 40 and 55 years old with acute COVID-19. The rearrangement uses TRBV18 and TRBJ1-2; 10 nucleotides agree with TRBD1. Sequenced input: PBMCs or T cells enriched from blood (not recorded which). CDR3 nucleotide sequence: TGTGCCAGCTCACTCCGGGACAGGGGAAAATACGGCTACACCTTC. Its protein product is CASSLRDRGKYGYTF.